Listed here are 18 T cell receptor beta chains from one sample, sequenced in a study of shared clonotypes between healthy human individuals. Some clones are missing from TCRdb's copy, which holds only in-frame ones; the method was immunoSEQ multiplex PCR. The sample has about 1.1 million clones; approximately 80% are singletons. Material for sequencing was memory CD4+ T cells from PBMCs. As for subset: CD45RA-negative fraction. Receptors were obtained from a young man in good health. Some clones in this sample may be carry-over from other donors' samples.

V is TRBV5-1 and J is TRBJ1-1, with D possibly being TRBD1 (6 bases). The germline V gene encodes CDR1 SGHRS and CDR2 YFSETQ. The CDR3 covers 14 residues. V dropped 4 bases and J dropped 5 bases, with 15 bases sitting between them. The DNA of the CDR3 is TGCGCCAGCAGCAACGGGTCGACAGGAACTGAAGCTTTCTTT. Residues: CASSNGSTGTEAFF.

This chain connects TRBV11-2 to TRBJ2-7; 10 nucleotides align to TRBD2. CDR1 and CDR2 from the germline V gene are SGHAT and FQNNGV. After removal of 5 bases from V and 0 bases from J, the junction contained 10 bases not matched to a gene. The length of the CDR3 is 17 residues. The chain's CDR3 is CASSPGTSAYSSYEQYF. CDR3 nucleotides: TGTGCCAGCAGCCCCGGGACTAGCGCCTATAGCTCCTACGAGCAGTACTTC.

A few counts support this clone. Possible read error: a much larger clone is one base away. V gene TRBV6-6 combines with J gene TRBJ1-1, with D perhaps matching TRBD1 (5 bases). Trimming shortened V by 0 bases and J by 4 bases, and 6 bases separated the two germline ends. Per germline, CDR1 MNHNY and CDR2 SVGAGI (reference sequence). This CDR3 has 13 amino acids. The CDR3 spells CASSYSRATEAFF. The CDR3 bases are TGTGCCAGCAGTTACTCCAGGGCCACTGAAGCTTTCTTT.

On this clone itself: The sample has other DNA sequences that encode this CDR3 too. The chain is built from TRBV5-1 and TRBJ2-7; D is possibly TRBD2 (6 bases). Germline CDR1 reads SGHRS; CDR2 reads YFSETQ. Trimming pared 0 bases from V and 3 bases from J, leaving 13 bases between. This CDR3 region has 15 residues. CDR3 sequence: CASSLGGTGDYEQYF. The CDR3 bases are TGCGCCAGCAGCTTGGGTGGGACGGGGGACTACGAGCAGTACTTC. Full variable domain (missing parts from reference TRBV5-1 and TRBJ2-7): KAGVTQTPRYLIKTRGQQVTLSCSPISGHRSVSWYQQTPGQGLQFLFEYFSETQRNKGNFPGRFSGRQFSNSRSEMNVSTLELGDSALYLCASSLGGTGDYEQYFGPGTRLTVT.

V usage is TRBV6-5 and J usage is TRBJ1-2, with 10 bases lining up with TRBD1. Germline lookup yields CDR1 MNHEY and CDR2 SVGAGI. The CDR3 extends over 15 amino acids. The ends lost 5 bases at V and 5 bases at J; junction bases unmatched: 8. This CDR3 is CASSRQTGGWYGYTF. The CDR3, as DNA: TGTGCCAGCAGTCGTCAGACAGGGGGCTGGTATGGCTACACCTTC.

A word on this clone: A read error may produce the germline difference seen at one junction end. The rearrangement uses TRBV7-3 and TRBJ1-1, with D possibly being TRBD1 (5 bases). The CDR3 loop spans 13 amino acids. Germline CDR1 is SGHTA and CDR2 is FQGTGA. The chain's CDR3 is CASRRQRNTETFF. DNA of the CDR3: TGTGCCAGCAGGCGACAGCGGAACACTGAAACTTTCTTT. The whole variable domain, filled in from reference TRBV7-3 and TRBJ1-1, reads GAGVSQTPSNKVTEKGKYVELRCDPISGHTALYWYRQSLGQGPEFLIYFQGTGAADDSGLPNDRFFAVRPEGSVSTLKIQRTERGDSAVYLCASRRQRNTETFFGQGTRLTVV.

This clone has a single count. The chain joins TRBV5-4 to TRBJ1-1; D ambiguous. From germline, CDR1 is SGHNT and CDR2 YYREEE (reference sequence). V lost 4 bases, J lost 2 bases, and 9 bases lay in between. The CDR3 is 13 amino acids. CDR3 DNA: TGTGCCAGCAGCACCGCATCTAACACTGAAGCTTTCTTT. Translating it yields CASSTASNTEAFF.

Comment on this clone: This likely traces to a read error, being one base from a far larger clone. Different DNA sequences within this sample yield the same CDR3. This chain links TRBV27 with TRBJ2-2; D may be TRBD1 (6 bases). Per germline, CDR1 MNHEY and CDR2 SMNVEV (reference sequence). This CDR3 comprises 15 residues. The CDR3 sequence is CASSSRQENTGELFF. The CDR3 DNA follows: TGTGCTAGCAGTTCCCGACAGGAAAACACCGGGGAGCTGTTTTTT.

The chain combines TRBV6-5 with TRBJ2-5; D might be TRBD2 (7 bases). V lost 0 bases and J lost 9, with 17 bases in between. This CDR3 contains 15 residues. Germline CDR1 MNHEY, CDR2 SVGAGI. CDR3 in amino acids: CASSYSRRGPAAQYF. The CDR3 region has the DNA TGTGCCAGCAGTTACTCGAGGCGGGGGCCGGCGGCCCAGTACTTC.

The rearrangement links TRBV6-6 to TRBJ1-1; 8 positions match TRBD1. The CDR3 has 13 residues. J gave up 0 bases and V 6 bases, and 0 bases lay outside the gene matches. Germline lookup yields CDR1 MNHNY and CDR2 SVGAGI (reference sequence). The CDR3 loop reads CASRDRVNTEAFF. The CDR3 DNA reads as TGTGCCAGCAGGGACAGGGTGAACACTGAAGCTTTCTTT.

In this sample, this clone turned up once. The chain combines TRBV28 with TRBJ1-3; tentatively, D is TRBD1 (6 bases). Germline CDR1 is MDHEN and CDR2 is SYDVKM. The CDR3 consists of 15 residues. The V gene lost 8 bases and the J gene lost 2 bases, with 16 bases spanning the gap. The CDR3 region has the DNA TGTGCCAGCCGGTTGGGGGGGGCGACTGGAAACACCATATATTTT. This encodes CASRLGGATGNTIYF.

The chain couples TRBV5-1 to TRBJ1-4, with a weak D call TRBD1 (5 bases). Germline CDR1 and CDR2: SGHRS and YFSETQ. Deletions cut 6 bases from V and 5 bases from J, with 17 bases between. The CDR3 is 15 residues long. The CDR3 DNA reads TGCGCCAGCACTTCCTCCGGGGCAGAGAATGAAAAACTGTTTTTT. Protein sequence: CASTSSGAENEKLFF.

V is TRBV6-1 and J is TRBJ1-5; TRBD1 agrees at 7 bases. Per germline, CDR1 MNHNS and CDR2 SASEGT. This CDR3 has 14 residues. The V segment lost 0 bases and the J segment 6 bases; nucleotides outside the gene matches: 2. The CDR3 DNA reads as TGTGCCAGCAGTGAAGCTACAGGGGCTCAGCCCCAGCATTTT. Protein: CASSEATGAQPQHF.

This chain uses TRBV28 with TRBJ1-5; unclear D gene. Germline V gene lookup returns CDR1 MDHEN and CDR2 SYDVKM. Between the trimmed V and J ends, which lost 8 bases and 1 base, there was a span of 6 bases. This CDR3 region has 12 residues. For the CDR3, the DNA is TGTGCCAGCCTACGGAGCAATCAGCCCCAGCATTTT. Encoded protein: CASLRSNQPQHF.

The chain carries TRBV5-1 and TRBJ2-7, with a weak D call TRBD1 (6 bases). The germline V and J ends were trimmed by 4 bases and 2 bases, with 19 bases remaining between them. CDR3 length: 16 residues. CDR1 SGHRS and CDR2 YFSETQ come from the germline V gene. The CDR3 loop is CASSLGGFSTPYEQYF. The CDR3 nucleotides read TGCGCCAGCAGCCTTGGGGGCTTTTCCACCCCCTACGAGCAGTACTTC.

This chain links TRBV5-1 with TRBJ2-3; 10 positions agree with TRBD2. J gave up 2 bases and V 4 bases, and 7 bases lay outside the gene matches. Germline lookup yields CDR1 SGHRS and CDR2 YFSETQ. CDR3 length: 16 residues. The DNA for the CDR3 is TGCGCCAGCAGCCTCAGGACTAGCGGACCCACAGATACGCAGTATTTT. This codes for CASSLRTSGPTDTQYF.

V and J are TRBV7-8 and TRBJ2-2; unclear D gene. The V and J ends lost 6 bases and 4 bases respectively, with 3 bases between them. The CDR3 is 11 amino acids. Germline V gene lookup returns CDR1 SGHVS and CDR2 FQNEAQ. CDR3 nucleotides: TGTGCCAGCAGAGGCACCGGGGAGCTGTTTTTT. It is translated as CASRGTGELFF.

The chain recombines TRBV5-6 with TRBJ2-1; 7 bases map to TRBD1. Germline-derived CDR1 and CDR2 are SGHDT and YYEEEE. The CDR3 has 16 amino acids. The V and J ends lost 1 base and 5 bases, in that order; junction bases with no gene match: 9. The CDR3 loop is CASSLFTGALNNEQFF. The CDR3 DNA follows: TGTGCCAGCAGCTTGTTTACAGGGGCTCTCAACAATGAGCAGTTCTTC.